Described below is a single TCR beta chain sequence and its context. Its antigen is currently not known. No much larger clone is present one base from it, and per-base qualities are unavailable. TCRbeta CDR3 regions were amplified from genomic DNA by means of the immunoSEQ Assay, a bias-controlled multiplex PCR. The study's processing was this. Nucleated cell counts per sample were estimated from amplification of reference gene primers within the assay. Sequence reads were collapsed and filtered to measure the absolute abundance of every unique TCRbeta CDR3 rearrangement. For each sample, productive Simpson clonality was calculated by taking the square root of Simpson's diversity index across productive rearrangements. The immuneACCESS repertoire file appears here via TCRdb, limited to in-frame rearrangements. These files lack a portion of the clones; in checked studies, under half of the deficit traces to unresolved V genes, and the cause of the others is not known. V, J and clone size are taken as reported in that table, and D and trimming were inferred from the DNA itself. This sample holds about 260,000 clones; over 75% were observed only once. Together, the top ten hold 2.3% of the sample.

This sample was taken from a study of blood T cell repertoires in COVID-19 (dated by TCRdb to the early 2020s). Notes on the research overall: Collaborator samples came from the United States, Italy and Spain and covered acute and convalescent phases of COVID-19. Sample metadata almost always included a de-identified subject ID, COVID-19 status, age in years and sex. The dataset comprised deeply sampled blood TCRbeta repertoires from subjects exposed to, actively infected with, or recovered from COVID-19. The repertoires were released in a freely available public database meant as a resource for research on the immune response to SARS-CoV-2. The material from the prospective study consisted of cDNA or gDNA derived from T cells, B-cell-depleted T cells, or PBMCs. Where available, HLA class I and class II types were obtained from metadata supplied by the sample provider rather than from assay-based typing. Samples came from the ongoing ImmuneRACE study (first 160 participants) plus 1,254 subjects from 6 global collaborators.

Each collaborating institution followed its own protocols to collect whole blood in K2EDTA tubes. Collaborator samples were shipped for TCRbeta analysis as frozen whole blood, isolated PBMCs, or DNA extracted from either sample type. The investigation overall reported the following: Clinical and demographic metadata were provided uncurated, with the amount varying by source and participant.

The CDR3 measures 14 amino acids from cysteine to phenylalanine. Solely the CDR3 DNA is kept, with 42 bases framed from the first base. Clipping removes 1 base from V and 5 bases from J, with 3 as the unmatched junction base count. CDR1 SGHNT and CDR2 YYREEE were looked up in the germline V gene (reference sequence). Sequenced input: peripheral blood. This clonotype was sampled from a woman aged 50 to 65 with acute or convalescent COVID-19. The chain couples TRBV5-4 to TRBJ2-3, and 8 junction bases match TRBD2. In nucleotide form, the sequence is TGTGCCAGCAGCTTGCGCCTAGCGGGAGATACGCAGTATTTT. It translates as CASSLRLAGDTQYF.